This TCR beta chain stems from a study of cytomegalovirus exposure and HLA in healthy donors (dated by TCRdb to between 2016 and 2019). Regarding the research as a whole: According to an earlier analysis of a few hundred of the donors, about 179 million T cells yielded roughly 100 million unique TCR beta sequences and approximately 300 Gb of sequence data. An early release that covered fewer than 750 HLA-typed donors contained approximately 300 gigabases of sequencing data and around 80 million unique TCR sequences. Of the roughly 420 genotyped donors, 75% to 85% were placed in the genetic ancestry cluster associated with self-reported Caucasian donors. The study aimed to test whether signatures of past pathogen exposure could be identified by cataloging public T cell receptors. Using immunosequencing, the study profiled T cell repertoires from 640 or so subjects and related those repertoires to cytomegalovirus serostatus. A separate validation cohort of 100 to 150 different subjects was used in addition to the 666-subject first cohort. The study combined high-throughput TCR immunosequencing, statistical association of individual TCRs with disease status, and machine learning to predict cytomegalovirus infection status. In a later analysis, previously published TCR beta repertoires from 550 to 700 donors were re-analyzed and high-resolution HLA genotyping was added so that TCR occurrence patterns could be studied. The later analysis used no new phenotypic data to find candidate immune exposures, relying instead on TCR beta sequences and their occurrence across donors. In an earlier analysis of a few hundred of the donors, high-throughput TCR beta sequencing was used to judge whether each TCR beta V gene segment behaved as functional or pseudogenic. Donor age, sex, ethnicity and CMV serostatus were collected together with the repertoire data. A later genetic analysis took genome-wide SNP genotypes for about 55% of the roughly 700 donors and used that subset as a discovery cohort. All discovery cohort repertoires had been generated using a single sequencing platform. Both class I and class II loci were covered by HLA typing, at four-digit resolution. The number of donors typed differed by locus, with roughly 620-630 for A, B, C, DRB1 and DQB1, around 500 for DQA1, 606 for DPA1, and around 450 for DPB1. Roughly 5 DR-DQ haplotypes were handled as single units for association and clustering, since linkage in the cohort was strong. On average, around 230,000 unique TCR beta nucleotide sequences were sequenced per donor among more than 350 genotyped donors of the cohort, with 15% to 20% of those sequences being non-productive.

This clone was seen a few times. Its antigen is currently not known. Base qualities are not recorded, but no much larger clone differs from it by a single base. Study-wide conclusions, independent of this receptor: It was suggested by the authors that the approach could potentially be generalized to other disease states and immunological phenotypes. In a later genetic analysis, fewer N-insertions in productive TCRs were reported among donors in an Asian-associated ancestry cluster than the approximately 670-donor mean. A total of roughly 160 TCR beta chains were listed by the study as associated with cytomegalovirus. In a later analysis, several top co-occurrence clusters were reported to appear linked to parvovirus B19, influenza, CMV and Epstein-Barr virus. In a later analysis, around 17,000 TCR beta sequences were associated with specific HLA alleles at a false discovery rate of 0.05. In a later analysis, most CMV-associated TCR beta chains were found to appear HLA-restricted, with HLA associations seemingly driven largely by CMV exposure. A few of the identified cytomegalovirus-associated TCR beta chains were confirmed in vitro to be specific for cytomegalovirus antigens. A later analysis found that HLA-associated TCR beta chains were more clonally expanded and had lower generation probabilities than equally common non-associated chains. The cohort was sequenced for TCR beta chains only, and without alpha or paired-chain data the features that could be detected were limited. The earlier analysis of about 600 of the donors excluded over 15 rarely observed V segments, including chromosome 9 orphons, because counts were too low. Strong co-occurrence of HLA alleles, especially DR and DQ, made assigning TCR associations to individual alleles difficult. Most TCR sequences were observed very rarely across donors, whereas some public TCRs were present in many individuals. CMV serostatus was the only immune exposure information available for the cohort. A further reported finding was that TCR beta sequences accurately predicted the HLA-A and HLA-B alleles for most subjects in the first cohort. The 87-base-pair reads could not distinguish some IMGT-functional V segments, including TRBV6-2 and TRBV6-3, so those segments were excluded. In a later analysis, TCR association rates were found to vary across HLA loci, with the most associated TCRs seen for DRB1 alleles and the fewest for HLA-C alleles. A group of highly shared sequence variants was considered likely to be a technical artifact of the sequencing pipeline. A later genetic analysis associated a missense DCLRE1C variant with V-gene and J-gene trimming of TCR beta chains, and an independent cohort replicated the association. Presence/absence analyses assumed roughly uniform sequencing depth across donors, an assumption that may not hold. In an earlier analysis of 450 to 750 of the donors, most TCR beta V segments appeared in productive rearrangements about 90% or about 30% of the time, broadly matching IMGT annotations. Because some donors lacked HLA typing at each locus, the association tests relied only on the typed subset. Cytomegalovirus status was reported to be diagnosed by the classifier with high specificity and sensitivity in both the original and validation cohorts. Linkage disequilibrium might explain the correlated functional status among segregating V segments, but an unknown experimental factor could not be ruled out.

The cohort comprised under 700 healthy bone marrow donors. At the time of sampling, every cohort member was nominally healthy, though immune exposures that went unrecorded were likely present. The donor tested CMV seronegative and was one of the 352 seronegative cohort members. Each donor provided a peripheral blood sample, and peripheral blood mononuclear cells were used for TCR beta sequencing. The Qiagen DNeasy Blood Extraction Kit was used to extract genomic DNA from the blood cell samples. The library was made by the immunoSEQ multiplex PCR assay. For the multiplex PCR, a mixture combining 60 forward primers for TCR Vbeta segments and 13 reverse primers for TCR Jbeta segments was used. Amplification of the CDR3 region of rearranged TCR beta genes was performed with a multiplex PCR assay on genomic DNA. Amplified TCR beta libraries were sequenced as 87-base-pair reads on the Illumina HiSeq System. For the original study's pipeline: Across the 670 or so repertoires, a later analysis counted approximately 75 million unique TCR beta chains, approximately 10 million of which were shared by at least two donors. Raw reads were error-corrected and collapsed into unique sequences with a nearest-neighbor algorithm that merged closely related sequences to remove PCR and sequencing errors. Alignment of CDR3 sequences to IMGT reference sequences was used to assign V, D and J gene segments. For a sequence to be retained, a match of at least six nucleotides to both a V gene segment and a J gene segment was required. A rearrangement was called productive if the CDR3 had no stop codons and remained in frame with V and J, and every other rearrangement was called non-productive. Following IMGT convention, CDR3 was defined as the stretch from the second conserved V-encoded cysteine to the conserved J-encoded phenylalanine. The earlier analysis of some 550 of the donors excluded any sequence lacking an unambiguous match to a single V gene segment. In an earlier analysis of roughly 500 of the donors, V segments were called functional above 56.7% productive rearrangements and were called segregating when the between-donor standard deviation exceeded 5%. A statistical classification framework was developed to diagnose cytomegalovirus status using the catalog of TCR beta chain sequences. V and J gene assignment, in a later analysis, came from comparing TCR nucleotide sequences with IMGT/GENE-DB human TR gene sequences. The TCRdist pipeline was used in a later analysis to assign CDR3 sequences and most-parsimonious VDJ recombination scenarios. In a later analysis, each TCR beta chain was defined by its CDR3 amino acid sequence together with its V-gene family, and reads without a unique V-gene family were excluded. A later analysis removed over 500 highly shared, low-generation-probability nucleotide sequences to deal with suspected cross-contamination and a sequencing artifact. In a later analysis, a clonal expansion index was calculated for each public chain from normalized within-repertoire ranks of inferred template counts. A later analysis computed generation probabilities with a VDJ recombination model fitted to out-of-frame rearrangements, and checked the results against IGoR. In a later analysis, hypergeometric tests were used to score TCR-TCR, TCR-HLA and TCR-CMV co-occurrence, with a repertoire-size bias correction applied to TCR pairs. To estimate false discovery rates, a later analysis permuted the HLA or CMV assignments 20 times. A later analysis grouped co-occurring TCRs with DBSCAN, adding TCRdist sequence similarity when clustering within HLA-allele-positive subsets. Repertoires with fewer than 30,000 or more than 120,000 public chains, plus five repertoires with anomalous nucleotide sharing, were excluded from co-occurrence clustering. The table was pulled from immuneACCESS by TCRdb, which kept in-frame rearrangements only. Such tables lose some clones; where checked, under half of the loss comes from unresolved V genes, and the rest has no known cause. V and J calls and clone size are as listed in that table; D and trimming were resolved from the DNA. This sample has about 93,000 clones in its table, and about 81% of those were observed once. Together, the top ten hold approximately 3.3% of the sample.

V drops 2 bases and J drops 0 bases, leaving 14 bases in between. Reading from cysteine to phenylalanine, the CDR3 counts 17 amino acids. The only DNA kept is the CDR3, 51 bases in frame from the first base. The germline V gene supplies CDR1 SGHVS and CDR2 FQNEAQ. The chain is assembled from TRBV7-8 and TRBJ1-3, with no D gene named confidently. The sequencing input was PBMCs. The receptor was derived from a woman between 40 and 55 years old in good health and CMV-seronegative. The DNA is as follows: TGTGCCAGCAGCTTAAGTACCTCGGCGGGCTCTGGAAACACCATATATTTT. This yields the protein CASSLSTSAGSGNTIYF.